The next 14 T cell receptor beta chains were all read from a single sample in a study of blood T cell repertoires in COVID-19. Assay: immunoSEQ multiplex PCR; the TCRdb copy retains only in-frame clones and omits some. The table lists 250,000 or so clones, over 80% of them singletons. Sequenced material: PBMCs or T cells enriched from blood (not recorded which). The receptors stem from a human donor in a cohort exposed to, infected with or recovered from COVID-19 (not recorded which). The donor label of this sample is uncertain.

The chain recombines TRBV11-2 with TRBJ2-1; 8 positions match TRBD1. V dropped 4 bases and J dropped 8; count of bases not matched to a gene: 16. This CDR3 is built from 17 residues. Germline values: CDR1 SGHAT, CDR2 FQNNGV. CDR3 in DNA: TGTGCCAGCAGCTCAACCCTTACCAGGGGGCAATTCTATGAGCAGTTCTTC. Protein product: CASSSTLTRGQFYEQFF. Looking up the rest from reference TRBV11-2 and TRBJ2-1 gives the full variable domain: EAGVAQSPRYKIIEKRQSVAFWCNPISGHATLYWYQQILGQGPKLLIQFQNNGVVDDSQLPKDRFSAERLKGVDSTLKIQPAKLEDSAVYLCASSSTLTRGQFYEQFFGPGTRLTVL.

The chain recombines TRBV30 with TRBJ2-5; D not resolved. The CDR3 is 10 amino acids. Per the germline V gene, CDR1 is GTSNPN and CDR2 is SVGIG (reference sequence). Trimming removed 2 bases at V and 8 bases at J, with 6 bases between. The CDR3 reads CAWSRHTQYF. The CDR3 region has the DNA TGTGCCTGGAGTAGACATACCCAGTACTTC.

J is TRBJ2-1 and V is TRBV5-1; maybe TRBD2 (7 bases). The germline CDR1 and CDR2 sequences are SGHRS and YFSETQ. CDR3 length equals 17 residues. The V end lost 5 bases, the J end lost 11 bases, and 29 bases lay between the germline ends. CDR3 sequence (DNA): TGCGCCAGCAGTAGGGGGGGGGACCCCCCGGGGGAGTATAAGCAGTTCTTC. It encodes CASSRGGDPPGEYKQFF.

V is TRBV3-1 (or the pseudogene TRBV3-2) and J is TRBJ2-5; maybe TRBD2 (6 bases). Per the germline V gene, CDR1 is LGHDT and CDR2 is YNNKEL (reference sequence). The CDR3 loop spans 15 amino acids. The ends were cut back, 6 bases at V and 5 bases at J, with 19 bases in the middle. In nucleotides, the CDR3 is TGTGCCAGCAGAGACTCCGCGGGGACGTGGGAGACCCAGTACTTC. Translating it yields CASRDSAGTWETQYF.

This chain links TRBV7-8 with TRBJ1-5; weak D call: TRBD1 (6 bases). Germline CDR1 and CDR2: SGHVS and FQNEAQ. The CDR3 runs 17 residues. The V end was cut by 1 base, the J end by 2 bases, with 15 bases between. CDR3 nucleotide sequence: TGTGCCAGCAGCTTAGGTCCCAGGGGCGGAGGCAATCAGCCCCAGCATTTT. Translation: CASSLGPRGGGNQPQHF.

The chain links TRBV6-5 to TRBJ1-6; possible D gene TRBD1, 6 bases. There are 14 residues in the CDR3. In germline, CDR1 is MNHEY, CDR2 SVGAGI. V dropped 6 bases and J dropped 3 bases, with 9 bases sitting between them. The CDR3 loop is CASRKDSYNSPLHF. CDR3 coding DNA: TGTGCCAGCAGAAAGGACAGCTATAATTCACCCCTCCACTTT.

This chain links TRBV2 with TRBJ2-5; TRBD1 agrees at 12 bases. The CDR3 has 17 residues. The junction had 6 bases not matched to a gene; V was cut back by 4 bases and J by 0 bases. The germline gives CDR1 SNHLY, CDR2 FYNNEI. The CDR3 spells CASSGGTGGSYQETQYF. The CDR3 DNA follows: TGTGCCAGCAGTGGGGGGACAGGGGGCTCGTACCAAGAGACCCAGTACTTC.

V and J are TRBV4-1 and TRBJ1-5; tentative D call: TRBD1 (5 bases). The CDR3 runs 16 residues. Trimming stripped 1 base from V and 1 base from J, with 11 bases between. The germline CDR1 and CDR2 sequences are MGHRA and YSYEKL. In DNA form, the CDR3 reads TGCGCCAGCAGCCAAGTCGGCCGGGGGAGCAATCAGCCCCAGCATTTT. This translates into CASSQVGRGSNQPQHF.

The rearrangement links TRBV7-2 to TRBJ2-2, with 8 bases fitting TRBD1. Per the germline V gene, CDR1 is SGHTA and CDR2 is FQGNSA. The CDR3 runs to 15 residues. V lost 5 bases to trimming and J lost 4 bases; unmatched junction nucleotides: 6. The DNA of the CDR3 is TGTGCCAGCAGCCAACGACAGGGGAGCACCGGGGAGCTGTTTTTT. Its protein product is CASSQRQGSTGELFF.

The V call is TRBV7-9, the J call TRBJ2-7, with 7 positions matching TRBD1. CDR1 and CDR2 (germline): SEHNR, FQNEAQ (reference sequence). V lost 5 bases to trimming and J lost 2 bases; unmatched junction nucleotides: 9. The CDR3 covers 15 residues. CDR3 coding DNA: TGTGCCAGCAGCCCGGCAGGGGGACGGACCTACGAGCAGTACTTC. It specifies CASSPAGGRTYEQYF.

Here the CDR3 DNA reads TGCGCCAGCAGCCCAGGACAGGGGGGTCTCTACGAGCAGTACTTC. Amino acid sequence: CASSPGQGGLYEQYF. The chain carries TRBV4-3 and TRBJ2-7; TRBD1 agrees at 10 bases. J was trimmed by 3 bases and V by 4 bases; bases with no gene match: 6. Germline CDR1 is LGHNA and CDR2 is YSLEER. The CDR3 length is 15 residues.

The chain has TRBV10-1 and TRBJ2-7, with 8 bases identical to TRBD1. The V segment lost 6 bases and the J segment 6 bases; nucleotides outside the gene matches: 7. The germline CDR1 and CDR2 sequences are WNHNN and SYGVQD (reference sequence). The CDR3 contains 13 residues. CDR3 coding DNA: TGCGCCAGCAGCCCGGGACAGGCCGCCGAGCAGTACTTC. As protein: CASSPGQAAEQYF.

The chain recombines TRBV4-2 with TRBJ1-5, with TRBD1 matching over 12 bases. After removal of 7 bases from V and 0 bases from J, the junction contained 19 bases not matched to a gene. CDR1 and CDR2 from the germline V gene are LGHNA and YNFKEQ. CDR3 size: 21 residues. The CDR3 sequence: CASTPEGMAGQGAFSNQPQHF. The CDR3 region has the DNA TGTGCCAGCACCCCGGAAGGGATGGCGGGACAGGGGGCCTTTAGCAATCAGCCCCAGCATTTT.

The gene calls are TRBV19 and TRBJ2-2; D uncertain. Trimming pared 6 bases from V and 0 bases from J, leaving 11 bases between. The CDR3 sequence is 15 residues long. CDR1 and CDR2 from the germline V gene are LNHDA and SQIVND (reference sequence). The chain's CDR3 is CASRIGQTNTGELFF. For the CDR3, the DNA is TGTGCCAGTAGAATTGGGCAGACGAACACCGGGGAGCTGTTTTTT.